This T cell receptor (beta chain) comes out of a study of T-cell reconstitution after alpha-beta-depleted transplantation in children. During its preparation, the TCRbeta library received unique molecular identifiers. TCRdb used MiXCR to reprocess the PCR reads, holding one entry per CDR3 protein. The table records hundreds of thousands of distinct CDR3 sequences, under 15% of them present only once. Study observations and caveats: T-cell numbers and diversity, one year after transplant, stemmed largely from T cells that were newly produced. After transplant, at about two months, alpha-beta T cells were reportedly derived from several hundred expanded graft clones.

This clonotype came up many times. Its antigen remains unknown. From germline, CDR1 is SGHTA and CDR2 FQGNSA. This CDR3 region has 15 residues. The J segment lost 4 bases and the V segment lost 3 bases, leaving 7 bases of the junction unmatched. The clonotype originates from a girl aged 2-10 years with congenital amegakaryocytic thrombocytopenia, due to receive a stem cell transplant. The source was PBMCs, collected before TCRalphabeta/CD19-depleted stem cell transplant. The chain joins TRBV7-2 to TRBJ2-5; 8 bases align to TRBD2. CDR3 loop: CASSFFSGIRETQYF. In DNA form, the CDR3 reads TGTGCCAGCAGCTTTTTTAGCGGGATTAGAGAGACCCAGTACTTC.